The 12 T cell receptor beta chains listed next were all sequenced from one sample in a study of neurological immune-mediated disorders. TCRdb analysed the 5' RACE reads with MiXCR anew, one entry per CDR3 protein. Here the sample spans 20,000 to 25,000 distinct CDR3 sequences, approximately 6.6% being singletons. Sample: CD8+ T cells from blood. Receptor source: a man in his late teens or twenties in good health.

This chain connects TRBV10-2 to TRBJ1-1, with D unresolved. This CDR3 is 11 amino acids long. Germline V CDR1 and CDR2: WSHSY, SAAADI. The germline V and J ends were trimmed by 5 bases and 10 bases, with 11 bases remaining between them. The DNA of the CDR3 is TGCGCCAGCAGTCCGTCTAGGGTAGCTTTCTTT. Translated, it gives CASSPSRVAFF.

CDR3 protein: CAWNTADRTTGELFF. The CDR3 DNA reads TGTGCCTGGAACACAGCCGACCGAACCACCGGGGAGCTGTTTTTT. The gene calls are TRBV30 and TRBJ2-2, with D hard to call. This CDR3 has 15 amino acids. V shed 4 bases and J shed 4 bases, with 16 bases lying between them. Germline V gene lookup returns CDR1 GTSNPN and CDR2 SVGIG (reference sequence).

This clonotype was observed at least ten times. The gene calls are TRBV4-1 and TRBJ2-1; 10 bases match TRBD2. The CDR3 has 15 residues. V dropped 4 bases and J dropped 10; count of bases not matched to a gene: 10. Germline V gene data show CDR1 as MGHRA and CDR2 as YSYEKL. CDR3 coding DNA: TGCGCCAGCAGCCTAAGCGGGGGGGCAATCGGGGAGCAGTTCTTC. It codes for CASSLSGGAIGEQFF.

This clonotype was found many times. The rearrangement uses TRBV12-3 or TRBV12-4 and TRBJ1-1; D gene uncertain. CDR3 length: 14 residues. V dropped 2 bases and J dropped 7 bases, with 14 bases sitting between them. The chain's CDR3 is CASSLPVVVSEAFF. CDR3 bases: TGTGCCAGCAGTTTACCCGTCGTCGTCAGTGAAGCTTTCTTT.

This clonotype was counted at least ten times. The V and J genes are TRBV5-1 and TRBJ2-7; tentatively, D is TRBD1 (6 bases). In germline, CDR1 is SGHRS, CDR2 YFSETQ. This CDR3 has 14 amino acids. Between the trimmed V and J ends, which lost 2 bases and 4 bases, there was a span of 13 bases. The DNA of the CDR3 is TGCGCCAGCAGCTTCCAGGACAGAAGTTACGAGCAGTACTTC. Its translation is CASSFQDRSYEQYF.

This clonotype has a count of ten or more. J is TRBJ1-6 and V is TRBV27; 7 bases fit TRBD1. Unmatched junction bases numbered 10, after V lost 4 bases and J lost 10 bases. Germline V gene sequence: CDR1 MNHEY, CDR2 SMNVEV (reference sequence). CDR3 size: 15 residues. The CDR3 loop reads CASSSMTGSGSPLHF. The CDR3 coding sequence is TGTGCCAGCAGTTCCATGACAGGGTCGGGATCACCCCTCCACTTT.

This clonotype occurred many times. The chain combines TRBV15 with TRBJ2-4; D not certain. CDR3 length: 12 residues. V lost 0 bases and J 9 bases, leaving 6 bases between the germline ends. CDR1 and CDR2 (germline): LNHNV, YYDKDF (reference sequence). The CDR3 coding sequence is TGTGCCACCAGCAGAGATGGGCGCATTCAGTACTTC. Translation gives CATSRDGRIQYF.

This clonotype was recorded at least ten times. V gene TRBV12-3 or TRBV12-4 combines with J gene TRBJ1-3, with D perhaps TRBD1 (6 bases). V was shortened by 6 bases and J by 2 bases, with 17 bases between the two germline ends. This CDR3 is 16 amino acids long. In DNA, the CDR3 is TGTGCCAGCAGGGGGGCCCAGCAGGAACCTGGAAACACCATATATTTT. It encodes CASRGAQQEPGNTIYF.

This clonotype was observed many times. The rearrangement joins TRBV29-1 to TRBJ1-2, with 9 positions matching TRBD1. V was pared by 5 bases and J by 5 bases, with 3 bases of the junction left unmatched. Germline V lookup: CDR1 SQVTM, CDR2 ANQGSEA. The CDR3 sequence is 12 residues long. CDR3 protein: CSVPGTGYGYTF. CDR3 sequence (DNA): TGCAGCGTTCCCGGGACAGGGTATGGCTACACCTTC.

V usage is TRBV19 and J usage is TRBJ1-1; D remains unclear. The CDR3 has 18 residues. Trimming stripped 3 bases from V and 6 bases from J, with 26 bases between. Germline assignment: CDR1 LNHDA and CDR2 SQIVND (reference sequence). CDR3 sequence (DNA): TGTGCCAGTAGTATCATTTTTCGCGGTTCGGGAGGTTCGGCTGAAGCTTTCTTT. This sequence encodes CASSIIFRGSGGSAEAFF.

This clonotype was counted many times. The chain employs TRBV4-1 and TRBJ1-5, with D uncertain. Germline V gene sequence: CDR1 MGHRA, CDR2 YSYEKL. This CDR3 spans 17 amino acids. Trimming shortened V by 0 bases and J by 5 bases, and 17 bases separated the two germline ends. The CDR3 protein is CASSQDNAPTRYQPQHF. The CDR3 DNA reads as TGCGCCAGCAGCCAAGATAATGCCCCTACCAGGTATCAGCCCCAGCATTTT.

In this sample, this clonotype turned up many times. CDR3 DNA sequence: TGTGCCAGCAGCCCACCGGGACAGGGCGGAACCGGGGAGCTGTTTTTT. Translating gives CASSPPGQGGTGELFF. The V gene is TRBV7-9, the J gene TRBJ2-2, with TRBD1 matching over 9 bases. Germline V gene lookup returns CDR1 SEHNR and CDR2 FQNEAQ (reference sequence). The J segment lost 5 bases and the V segment lost 5 bases, leaving 9 bases of the junction unmatched. The CDR3 extends over 16 amino acids.